The text below deals with one T cell receptor (beta chain). Some clones are missing from TCRdb's copy, which holds only in-frame ones; the method was immunoSEQ multiplex PCR. The sample consists of around 160,000 clones, 88% of them appearing once. The data stem from a study of cytomegalovirus exposure and HLA in healthy donors. The source of this sequence is a man aged 18-30 years in good health and CMV-seronegative. Material for sequencing was PBMCs.

The CDR3 DNA reads TGTGCCAGCAGCTTAGGAGTGACCTATAATTCACCCCTCCACTTT. It yields the protein CASSLGVTYNSPLHF. The V gene is TRBV7-2, the J gene TRBJ1-6; no clear D gene. Germline V gene sequence: CDR1 SGHTA, CDR2 FQGNSA. The V end was cut by 1 base, the J end by 2 bases, with 6 bases between. The CDR3 runs to 15 residues. Complete variable domain (other parts from reference TRBV7-2 and TRBJ1-6): GAGVSQSPSNKVTEKGKDVELRCDPISGHTALYWYRQSLGQGLEFLIYFQGNSAPDKSGLPSDRFSAERTGGSVSTLTIQRTQQEDSAVYLCASSLGVTYNSPLHFGNGTRLTVT.